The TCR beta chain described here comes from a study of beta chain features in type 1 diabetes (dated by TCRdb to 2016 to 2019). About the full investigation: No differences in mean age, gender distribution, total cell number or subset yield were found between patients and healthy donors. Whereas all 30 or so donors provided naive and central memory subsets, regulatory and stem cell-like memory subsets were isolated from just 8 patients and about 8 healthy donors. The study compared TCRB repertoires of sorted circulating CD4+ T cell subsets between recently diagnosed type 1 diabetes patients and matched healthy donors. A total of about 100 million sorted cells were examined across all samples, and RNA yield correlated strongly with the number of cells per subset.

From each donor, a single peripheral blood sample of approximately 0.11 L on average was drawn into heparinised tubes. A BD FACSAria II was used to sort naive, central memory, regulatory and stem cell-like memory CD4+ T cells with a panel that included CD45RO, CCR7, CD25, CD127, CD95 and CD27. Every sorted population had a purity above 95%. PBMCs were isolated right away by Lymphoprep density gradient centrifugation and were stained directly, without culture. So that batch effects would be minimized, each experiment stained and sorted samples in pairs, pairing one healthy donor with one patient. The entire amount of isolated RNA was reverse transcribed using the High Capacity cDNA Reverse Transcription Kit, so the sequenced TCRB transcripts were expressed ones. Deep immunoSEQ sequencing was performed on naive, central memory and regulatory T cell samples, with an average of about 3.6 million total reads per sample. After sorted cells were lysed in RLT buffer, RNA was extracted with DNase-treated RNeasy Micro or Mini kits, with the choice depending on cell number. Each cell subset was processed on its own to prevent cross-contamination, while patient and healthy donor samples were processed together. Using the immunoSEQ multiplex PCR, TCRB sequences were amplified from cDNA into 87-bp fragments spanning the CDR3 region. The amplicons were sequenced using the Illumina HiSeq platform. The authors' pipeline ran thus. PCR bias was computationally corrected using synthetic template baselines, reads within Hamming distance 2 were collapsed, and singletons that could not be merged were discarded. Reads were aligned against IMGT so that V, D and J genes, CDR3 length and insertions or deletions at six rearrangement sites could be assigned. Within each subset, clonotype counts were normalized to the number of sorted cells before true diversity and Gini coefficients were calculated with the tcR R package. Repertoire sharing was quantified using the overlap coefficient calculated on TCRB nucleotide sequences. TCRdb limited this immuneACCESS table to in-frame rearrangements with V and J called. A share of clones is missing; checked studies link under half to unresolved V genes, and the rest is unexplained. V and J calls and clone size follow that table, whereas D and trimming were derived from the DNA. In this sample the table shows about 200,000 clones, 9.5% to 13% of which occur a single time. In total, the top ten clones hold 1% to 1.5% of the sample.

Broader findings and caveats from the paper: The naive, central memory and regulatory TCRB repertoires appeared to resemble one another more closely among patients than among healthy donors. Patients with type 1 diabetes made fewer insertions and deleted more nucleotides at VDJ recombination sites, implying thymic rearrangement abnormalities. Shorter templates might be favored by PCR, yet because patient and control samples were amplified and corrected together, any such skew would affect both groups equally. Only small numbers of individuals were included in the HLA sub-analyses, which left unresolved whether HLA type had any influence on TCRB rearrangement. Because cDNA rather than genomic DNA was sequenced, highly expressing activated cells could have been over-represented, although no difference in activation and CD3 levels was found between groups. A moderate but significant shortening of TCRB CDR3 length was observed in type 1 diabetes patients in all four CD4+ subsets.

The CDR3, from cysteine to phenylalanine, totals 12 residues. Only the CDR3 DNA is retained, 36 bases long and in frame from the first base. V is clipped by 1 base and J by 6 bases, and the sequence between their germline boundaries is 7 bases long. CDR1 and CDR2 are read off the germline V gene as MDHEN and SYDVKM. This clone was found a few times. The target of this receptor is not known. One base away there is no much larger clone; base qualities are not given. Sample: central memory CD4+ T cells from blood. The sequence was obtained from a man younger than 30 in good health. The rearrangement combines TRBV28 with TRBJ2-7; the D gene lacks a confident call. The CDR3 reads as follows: CASSLLGAEQYF. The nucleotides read TGTGCCAGCAGTTTATTGGGCGCCGAGCAGTACTTC.